At least ten counts were recorded for the clone carrying this T cell receptor beta chain. Antigen specificity is unknown. The source material, RNA transcripts, was used to amplify TCR beta CDR3 regions. The TCR CDR3 first-round RT-PCR relied on the HTBI primer set. One entry per CDR3 protein, called by TCRdb with MiXCR from the multiplex PCR reads. Found here are about 290,000 distinct CDR3 sequences, around 15% of them singletons; the top ten hold roughly 7.9%. Hyperthyroidism of Graves' type that showed no ophthalmopathy progression within 18 months was stable. This record belongs to a study of T cells in Graves' hyperthyroidism and ophthalmopathy. At the level of the study: The authors collected peripheral blood at initial diagnosis, before any treatment.

Findings and limits, study-wide: Within blood appeared most thyroid clonotypes that had expanded above 0.001.

The receptor comes from a woman in her 40s with Graves' hyperthyroidism. The sample taken for sequencing was blood.

Here the CDR3 DNA reads TGCAGCGTTGACCTAAGCCCGGGATACACTTATGGCTACACCTTC. Translation: CSVDLSPGYTYGYTF. This chain joins TRBV29-1 and TRBJ1-2, with D uncertain. The CDR3 length is 15 residues. The germline CDR1 and CDR2 sequences are SQVTM and ANQGSEA. V lost 3 bases and J lost 5, with 19 bases in between.